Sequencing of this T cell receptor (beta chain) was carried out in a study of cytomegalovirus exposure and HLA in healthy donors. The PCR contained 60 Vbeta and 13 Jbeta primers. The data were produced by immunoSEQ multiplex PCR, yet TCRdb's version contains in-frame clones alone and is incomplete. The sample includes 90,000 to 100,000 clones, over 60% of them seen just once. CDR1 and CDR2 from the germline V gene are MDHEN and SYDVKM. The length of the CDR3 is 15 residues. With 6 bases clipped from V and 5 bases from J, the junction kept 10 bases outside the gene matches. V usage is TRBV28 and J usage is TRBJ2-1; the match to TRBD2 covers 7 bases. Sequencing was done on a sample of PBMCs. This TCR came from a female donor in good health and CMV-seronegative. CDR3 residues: CASSPQAGPDNEQFF. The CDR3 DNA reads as TGTGCCAGCAGCCCCCAAGCGGGACCCGACAATGAGCAGTTCTTC.